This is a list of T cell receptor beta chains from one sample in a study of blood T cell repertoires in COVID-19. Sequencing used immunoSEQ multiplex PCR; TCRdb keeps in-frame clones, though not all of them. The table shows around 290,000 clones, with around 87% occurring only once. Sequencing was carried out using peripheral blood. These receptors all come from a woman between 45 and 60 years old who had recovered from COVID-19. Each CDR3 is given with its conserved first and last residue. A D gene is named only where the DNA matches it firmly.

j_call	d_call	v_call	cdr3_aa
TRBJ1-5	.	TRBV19	CASSIVPPKSAQHF
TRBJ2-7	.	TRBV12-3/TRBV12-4	CASSPVTGEQYF
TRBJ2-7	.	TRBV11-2	CASSLWYSNSYEQYF
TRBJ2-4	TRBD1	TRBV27	CASSYEPGQWLAKNIQYF
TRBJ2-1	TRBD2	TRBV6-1	CASSEFGGSGNEQFF
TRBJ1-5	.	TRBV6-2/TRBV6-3	CASSYSEEQPQHF
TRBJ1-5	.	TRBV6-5	CARTGTFQPQHF
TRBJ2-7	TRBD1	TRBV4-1	CASSQVPGTGLEQYF
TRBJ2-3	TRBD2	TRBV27	CASKTSGATDTQYF
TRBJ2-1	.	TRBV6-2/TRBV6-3	CASSRTSLEAEQFF
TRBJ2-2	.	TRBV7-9	CASSSVGLADSTGELFF
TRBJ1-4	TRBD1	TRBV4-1	CASSQVEQGKLFF
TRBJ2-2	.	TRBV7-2	CASSLALGSIGELFF
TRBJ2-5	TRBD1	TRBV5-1	CASSLVTGDETQYF
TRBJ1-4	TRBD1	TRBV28	CASSLDMGRGLFF
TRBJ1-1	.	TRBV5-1	CASSQDWGRAEAFF
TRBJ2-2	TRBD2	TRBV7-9	CASSSVAGGTGELFF
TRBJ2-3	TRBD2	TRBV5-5	CASSLLAGGTDTQYF
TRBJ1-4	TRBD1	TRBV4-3	CASSQDGRGIEKLFF
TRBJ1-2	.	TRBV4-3	CASSQGGNYGYTF
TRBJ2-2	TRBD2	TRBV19	CASSPGRAGELFF
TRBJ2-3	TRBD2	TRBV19	CASSKRAGGLTDTQYF
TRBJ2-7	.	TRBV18	CASSPLGLPSDEQYF
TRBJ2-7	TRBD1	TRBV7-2	CASRRQGYEQYF
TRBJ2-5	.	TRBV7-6	CASSLGIGVGVTQYF
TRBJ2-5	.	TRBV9	CASSVQGTETQYF
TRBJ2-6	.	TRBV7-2	CASSPRAAGANVLTF
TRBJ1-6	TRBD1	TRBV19	CAAQGSSYNSPLHF